A selection of T cell receptor beta chains follows, all from one sample in a study of a mutant IDH1 vaccine in newly diagnosed glioma. Measured with immunoSEQ multiplex PCR; TCRdb has only the in-frame clones, and not every one. The sample lists tens of thousands of clones, 70% to 90% seen once, with over 1.5% in the top ten. The antigens for these receptors are not known. Sequencing was performed on PBMCs, taken from a glioma patient whose treatment included an IDH1 peptide vaccine. These receptors originate from a man aged 40-49 years with glioma. Both conserved end residues are part of each CDR3. D genes are given only for firm matches. Clone size, where shown, is once, few, many, or a class for clones that have expanded.

J: TRBJ1-2; V: TRBV5-6; size: -; D: TRBD1; length: 15; CDR3: CASSLIMPGQGSYTF; DNA: TGTGCCAGCAGCTTGATCATGCCGGGACAGGGGTCCTACACCTTC
J: TRBJ2-1; V: TRBV7-2; size: -; D: -; length: 12; CDR3: CASSYATNEQFF; DNA: TGTGCCAGCAGCTACGCTACTAATGAGCAGTTCTTC
J: TRBJ2-7; V: TRBV21-1; size: -; D: -; length: 14; CDR3: CASSNDWVLHEQYF; DNA: TGTGCCAGCAGCAACGACTGGGTTCTACACGAGCAGTACTTC
J: TRBJ1-3; V: TRBV2; size: -; D: -; length: 15; CDR3: CASTLEVASGNTIYF; DNA: TGTGCCAGCACCCTTGAAGTCGCTTCTGGAAACACCATATATTTT
J: TRBJ1-5; V: TRBV7-8; size: -; D: TRBD1; length: 14; CDR3: CASSSRDRYQPQHF; DNA: TGTGCCAGCAGCTCCCGGGACAGATATCAGCCCCAGCATTTT
J: TRBJ1-2; V: TRBV7-9; size: -; D: -; length: 13; CDR3: CASSLGRTYGYTF; DNA: TGTGCCAGCAGCCTCGGACGGACATATGGCTACACCTTC
J: TRBJ1-1; V: TRBV6-5; size: -; D: -; length: 14; CDR3: CASRSTHLGTEAFF; DNA: TGTGCCAGCAGATCGACACACCTAGGAACTGAAGCTTTCTTT
J: TRBJ1-1; V: TRBV7-8; size: once; D: -; length: 13; CDR3: CASSNDGNTEAFF; DNA: TGTGCCAGCTCGAACGACGGGAACACTGAAGCTTTCTTT
J: TRBJ2-1; V: TRBV27; size: -; D: -; length: 11; CDR3: CASSLGLLWFF; DNA: TGTGCCAGCAGTTTGGGACTTCTGTGGTTCTTC
J: TRBJ2-7; V: TRBV15; size: -; D: TRBD2; length: 14; CDR3: CATSITSGAYEQYF; DNA: TGTGCCACCAGCATCACTAGCGGGGCCTACGAGCAGTACTTC
J: TRBJ1-2; V: TRBV11-2; size: -; D: -; length: 13; CDR3: CASSQGLNYGYTF; DNA: TGTGCCAGCAGCCAGGGGTTGAACTATGGCTACACCTTC
J: TRBJ2-1; V: TRBV5-4; size: once; D: TRBD2; length: 15; CDR3: CASSLGLAGNNEQFF; DNA: TGTGCCAGCAGCTTGGGACTAGCGGGGAACAATGAGCAGTTCTTC
J: TRBJ1-2; V: TRBV25-1; size: -; D: -; length: 14; CDR3: CASSEDPDRTGYTF; DNA: TGTGCCAGCAGTGAGGACCCTGACAGGACCGGCTACACCTTC
J: TRBJ2-5; V: TRBV18; size: -; D: -; length: 15; CDR3: CASSPPGQGGETQYF; DNA: TGTGCCAGCTCACCACCCGGCCAGGGGGGGGAGACCCAGTACTTC